The T cell receptor (beta chain) described here comes from a study of blood T cell repertoires in COVID-19. Study context: COVID-19 samples from acute and convalescent phases originated in the United States, Italy and Spain. PBMCs, B-cell-depleted T cells, or T cells were the source of the cDNA or gDNA that made up the material.

Original handling: Amplification of reference gene primers provided the estimated nucleated cell counts. The table came from immunoSEQ multiplex PCR; TCRdb's copy has only in-frame clones and leaves some out. The V and J calls and clone size are taken from that table; D and trimming were inferred from the DNA. In the table there are about 60,000 clones, just under 75% of which are singletons. This clone was found a few times. The sequence came from an older woman with COVID-19, enrolled during active disease. The sample consisted of peripheral blood.

The DNA for the CDR3 is TGTGCCAGCAGCTTTCTAGTTGGTGAGCAGTTCTTC. It codes for CASSFLVGEQFF. V usage is TRBV5-8 and J usage is TRBJ2-1; no definite D call. Trimming cost V 2 bases and J 9 bases, with 9 bases left between them. CDR3 length: 12 residues. Germline V CDR1 and CDR2: SGHTS, YDEGEE.